The rows below give T cell receptor beta chains drawn from one sample of a study of blood T cell repertoires in COVID-19. Here immunoSEQ multiplex PCR was the method, and the copy in TCRdb shows in-frame clones only, minus some. The data show 150,000 to 200,000 clones, with about 81% seen just once and roughly 19% held by the top ten. Sequences were obtained from peripheral blood. These receptors were taken from a woman of 80 years or more with acute or convalescent COVID-19. CDR3s include the opening cysteine and the closing phenylalanine or tryptophan. A D gene is named only where the DNA matches it firmly. Clone size is stated in some rows and not others, as once, few, many or a class when expanded.

V gene,D gene,clone size,J gene,CDR3 DNA,CDR3 protein
TRBV28,TRBD2,.,TRBJ2-1,TGTGCCAGCAGACCTTTAGCGGGAGGGCGATCGAGCTCCTACAATGAGCAGTTCTTC,CASRPLAGGRSSSYNEQFF
TRBV2,.,.,TRBJ1-6,TGTGCCAGACAGGGTAGGAATTCACCCCTCCACTTT,CARQGRNSPLHF
TRBV2,TRBD1,.,TRBJ2-1,TGTGCCAGCACTAGCGGACAGGGGAGGTACAATGAGCAGTTCTTC,CASTSGQGRYNEQFF
TRBV5-1,TRBD1,once,TRBJ2-3,TGCGCCAGCATTGGTGGACAGGTCACAGATACGCAGTATTTT,CASIGGQVTDTQYF
TRBV6-2/TRBV6-3,TRBD2,.,TRBJ2-2,TGTGCCAGCAGTTACCTAGCGGGGGGGCCGAACACCGGGGAGCTGTTTTTT,CASSYLAGGPNTGELFF
TRBV24-1,TRBD1,.,TRBJ1-5,TGTGCCACCAGTGATTCGCCGGACAGGTCCACAGCCCAGCATTTT,CATSDSPDRSTAQHF
TRBV5-8,TRBD1,.,TRBJ1-2,TGTGCCAGCAGCTTGGCCGCGGGACAGCCCTATGGCTACACCTTC,CASSLAAGQPYGYTF
TRBV10-3,.,.,TRBJ1-2,TGTGCCATCAGTGTTGGACAGCAAACGAACTATGGCTACACCTTC,CAISVGQQTNYGYTF
TRBV2,TRBD2,.,TRBJ2-7,TGTGCCAGCAGTGGAGGTAGCGGGAGCTACGAGCAGTACTTC,CASSGGSGSYEQYF
TRBV11-2,.,.,TRBJ2-7,TGTGCCAGCAGCTCGTTAGTAGCCACCTACGAGCAGTACTTC,CASSSLVATYEQYF
TRBV29-1,TRBD2,few,TRBJ2-2,TGCAGCGTTAGGACTAGCGGGACCGGGGAGCTGTTTTTT,CSVRTSGTGELFF
TRBV2,TRBD2,.,TRBJ2-7,TGTGCCAGCGGGGGGGAGGATTACGAGCAGTACTTC,CASGGEDYEQYF
TRBV18,.,.,TRBJ1-1,TGTGCCAGCTCAAGGGACACCGACACTGAAGCTTTCTTT,CASSRDTDTEAFF
TRBV3-1/TRBV3-2,.,.,TRBJ1-5,TGTGCCAGCAGCCCAGACCTACGGAGTCAGCCCCAGCATTTT,CASSPDLRSQPQHF
TRBV9,.,.,TRBJ2-7,TGTGCCAGCAATACCGGGACTCGGAGCTACGAGCAGTACTTC,CASNTGTRSYEQYF
TRBV2,TRBD2,.,TRBJ2-7,TGTGCCAGCATTCTAGCGGGTGAGCAGTACTTC,CASILAGEQYF
TRBV5-3,TRBD1,.,TRBJ2-7,TGTGCCAGAAGCTCGAGGGGGCCTAGGAGAGCAGGGTACGAGCAGTACTTC,CARSSRGPRRAGYEQYF
TRBV6-5,.,.,TRBJ2-2,TGTGCCAGCAGTTACGTCAGTGGCACCGGGGAGCTGTTTTTT,CASSYVSGTGELFF
TRBV28,.,.,TRBJ1-2,TGTGCCAGCAGTTCTTACAGGACCTATGGCTACACCTTC,CASSSYRTYGYTF
TRBV5-4,TRBD1,.,TRBJ2-7,TGTGCCAGCAGCTTTAACAGGGGAGACTACGAGCAGTACTTC,CASSFNRGDYEQYF
TRBV28,.,few,TRBJ2-7,TGTGCCAGCAGTTTATCTGGCACCCACTACGAGCAGTACTTC,CASSLSGTHYEQYF
TRBV10-3,.,.,TRBJ2-2,TGTGCCATCAGGGGGCAGGGCACCGGGGAGCTGTTTTTT,CAIRGQGTGELFF
TRBV7-8,TRBD2,.,TRBJ2-1,TGTGCCAGCAGCTTAGGTGCGGGGGGGCCCTCCAATGAGCAGTTCTTC,CASSLGAGGPSNEQFF
TRBV27,.,few,TRBJ2-5,TGTGCCAGCAGTCCCTGGGGGAGTGAGAGAAGGGGGGAGACCCAGTACTTC,CASSPWGSERRGETQYF
TRBV27,.,few,TRBJ2-3,TGTGCCAGTTACTCGGCGGGGTTAGGCTCAGATACGCAGTATTTT,CASYSAGLGSDTQYF